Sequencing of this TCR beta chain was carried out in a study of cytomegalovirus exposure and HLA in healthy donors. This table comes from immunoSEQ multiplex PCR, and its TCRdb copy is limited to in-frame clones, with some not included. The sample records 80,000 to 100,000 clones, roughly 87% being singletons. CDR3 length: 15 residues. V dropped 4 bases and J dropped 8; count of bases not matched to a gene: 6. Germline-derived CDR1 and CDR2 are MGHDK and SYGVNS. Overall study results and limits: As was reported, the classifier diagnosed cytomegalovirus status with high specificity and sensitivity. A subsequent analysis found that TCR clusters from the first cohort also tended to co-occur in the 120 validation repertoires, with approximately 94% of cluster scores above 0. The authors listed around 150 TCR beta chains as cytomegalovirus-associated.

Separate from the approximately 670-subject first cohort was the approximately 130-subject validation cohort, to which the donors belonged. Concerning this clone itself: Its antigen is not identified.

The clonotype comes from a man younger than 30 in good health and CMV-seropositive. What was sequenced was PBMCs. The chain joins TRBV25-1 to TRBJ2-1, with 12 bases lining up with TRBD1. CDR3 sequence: CASSGSGTGGHEQFF. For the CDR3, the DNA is TGTGCCAGCAGTGGATCCGGGACAGGGGGCCATGAGCAGTTCTTC.